Sequencing of this TCR beta chain was carried out in a study of metastatic and nonmetastatic thyroid tumors. Overall study: The authors compared repertoires across blood and tumor or nodule tissue from malignant and benign thyroid patients.

Study-level findings and limits: Benign nodules reportedly had significantly lower TCR beta diversity than malignant thyroid tumors in blood and tumor.

This clone has a count of ten or more. Its specificity is unknown. Original processing notes: It was from CDR3 differences across clinicopathological groups that a distant-metastasis classifier for papillary thyroid cancer was built. TCRdb reanalyzed the PCR reads with MiXCR. These V and J calls originate from TCRdb's pipeline instead of the authors' own analysis. The sample shows 9,500 to 15,000 clones, 25% to 35% of them seen only once. Patients were all untreated before their thyroid surgery. This CDR3 has 14 residues. V was clipped by 4 bases and J by 4 bases, with 14 bases between them. The germline V gene has CDR1 SGHRS and CDR2 YFSETQ.

This sequence was found in a female donor with papillary thyroid cancer or a benign thyroid nodule (not recorded which). Some clones in this sample may be carry-over from other donors' samples. Material: tumor tissue. The V gene is TRBV5-1, the J gene TRBJ2-5; TRBD1 might be the D (6 bases). In DNA form, the CDR3 reads TGCGCCAGCAGCCCCGGATCAGGGGCAGAGACCCAGTACTTC. Its protein product is CASSPGSGAETQYF.